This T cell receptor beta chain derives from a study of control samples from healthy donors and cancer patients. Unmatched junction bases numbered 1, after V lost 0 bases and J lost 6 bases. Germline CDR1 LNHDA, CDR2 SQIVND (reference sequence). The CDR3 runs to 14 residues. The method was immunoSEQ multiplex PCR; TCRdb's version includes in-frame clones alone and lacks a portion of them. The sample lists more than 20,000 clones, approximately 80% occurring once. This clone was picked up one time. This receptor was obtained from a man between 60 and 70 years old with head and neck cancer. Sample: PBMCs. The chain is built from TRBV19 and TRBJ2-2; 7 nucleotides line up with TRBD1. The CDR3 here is CASSIDQGAGELFF. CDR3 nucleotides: TGTGCCAGTAGTATAGACCAGGGGGCCGGGGAGCTGTTTTTT.